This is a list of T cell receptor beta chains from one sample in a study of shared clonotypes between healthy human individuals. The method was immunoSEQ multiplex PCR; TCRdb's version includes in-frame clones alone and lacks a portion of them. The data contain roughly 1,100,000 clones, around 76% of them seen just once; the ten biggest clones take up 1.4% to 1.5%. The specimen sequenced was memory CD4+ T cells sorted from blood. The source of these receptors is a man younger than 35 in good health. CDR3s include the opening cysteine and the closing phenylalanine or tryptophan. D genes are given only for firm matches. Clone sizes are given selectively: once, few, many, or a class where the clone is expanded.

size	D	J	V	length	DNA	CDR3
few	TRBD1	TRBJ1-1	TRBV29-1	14	TGCAGCGTCGGACAGGGGAACGGGAACACTGAAGCTTTCTTT	CSVGQGNGNTEAFF
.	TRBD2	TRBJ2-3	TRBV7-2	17	TGTGCCAGCAGCCACATGACTAGCGGATATAGCACAGATACGCAGTATTTT	CASSHMTSGYSTDTQYF
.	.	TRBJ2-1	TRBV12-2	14	TGTGCAAGTCGCTTAGAAGCCAGGGCCTATGAGCAGTTCTTC	CASRLEARAYEQFF
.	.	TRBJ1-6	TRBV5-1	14	TGCGCCAGCAGCTTGGCCTCAACGGATTCACCCCTCCACTTT	CASSLASTDSPLHF
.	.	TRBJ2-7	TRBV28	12	TGTGCCAGCAGCCTTGAATGGTACGAGCAGTACTTC	CASSLEWYEQYF
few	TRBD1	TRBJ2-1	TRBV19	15	TGTGCCAGTACCAGGGCGGGACAGGGTACCAATGAGCAGTTCTTC	CASTRAGQGTNEQFF
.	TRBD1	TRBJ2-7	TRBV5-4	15	TGTGCCAGCAGCCCCTACGGACAGGGAAGACCCGAGCAGTACTTC	CASSPYGQGRPEQYF
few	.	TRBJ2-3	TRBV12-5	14	TGTGCTAGTGGTTTGAGGTCGGGGACAGATACGCAGTATTTT	CASGLRSGTDTQYF
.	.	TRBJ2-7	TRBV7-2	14	TGTGCCAGCACCCGGACCCCCGGGCCCTACGAGCAGTACTTC	CASTRTPGPYEQYF
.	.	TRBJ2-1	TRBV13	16	TGTGCCAGCAGCTTAAATCGGGAGTTGTTAGGGAATGAGCAGTTCTTC	CASSLNRELLGNEQFF
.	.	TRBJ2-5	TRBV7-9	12	TGTGCCAGCAGCTTTTCGGATCAGACCCAGTACTTC	CASSFSDQTQYF
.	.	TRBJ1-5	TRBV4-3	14	TGCGCCAGCAGCCGCCAGGTAGGCAATCAGCCCCAGCATTTT	CASSRQVGNQPQHF
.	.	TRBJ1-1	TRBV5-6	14	TGTGCCAGCAGCTTTTTCGACGAGAACACTGAAGCTTTCTTT	CASSFFDENTEAFF
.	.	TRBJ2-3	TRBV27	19	TGTGCCAGCAGTAGAACTCTCCTTTCCTGGGGGCTTAGCACAGATACGCAGTATTTT	CASSRTLLSWGLSTDTQYF
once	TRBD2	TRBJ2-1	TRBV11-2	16	TGTGCCAGCAGCTTAGCGGGAGGACATGTTGGGAATGAGCAGTTCTTC	CASSLAGGHVGNEQFF
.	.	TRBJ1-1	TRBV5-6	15	TGTGCCAGCAGCTTGGGACAGGTTATGAACACTGAAGCTTTCTTT	CASSLGQVMNTEAFF
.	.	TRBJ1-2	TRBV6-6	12	TGTGCCAGCAGTAGTAGAGACTATGGCTACACCTTC	CASSSRDYGYTF
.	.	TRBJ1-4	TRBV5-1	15	TGCGCCAGCAGCTTGTCCGGACAGCTGATTGAAAAACTGTTTTTT	CASSLSGQLIEKLFF
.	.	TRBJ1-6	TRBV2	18	TGTGCCAGCAGTGAAGCTTGGAAGGGTCTCAGGGGAAATTCACCCCTCCACTTT	CASSEAWKGLRGNSPLHF
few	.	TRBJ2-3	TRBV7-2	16	TGTGCCAGCAGCCCGACAGGCGTAAGCTACACAGATACGCAGTATTTT	CASSPTGVSYTDTQYF
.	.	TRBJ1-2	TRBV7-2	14	TGTGCCAGCAGCGTTACAGCAGCTAACTATGGCTACACCTTC	CASSVTAANYGYTF
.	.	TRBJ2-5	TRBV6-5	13	TGTGCCAGCAGTATCCGGAGCAGGGAGACCCAGTACTTC	CASSIRSRETQYF
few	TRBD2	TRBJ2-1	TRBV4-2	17	TGTGCCAGCAGCTCCCGGACTAGCGGGGAGTCCAACAATGAGCAGTTCTTC	CASSSRTSGESNNEQFF
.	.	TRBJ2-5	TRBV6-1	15	TGTGCCAGCAGTGAAATGCCCCCCCCCGACGGGACCCAGTACTTC	CASSEMPPPDGTQYF
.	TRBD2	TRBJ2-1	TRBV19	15	TGTGCCAGTAGTATCTCAGCGGGAGGGACTGGGGAGCAGTTCTTC	CASSISAGGTGEQFF
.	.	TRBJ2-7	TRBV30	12	TGTGCCTGGAGTCCGGGGTCCTACGAGCAGTACTTC	CAWSPGSYEQYF
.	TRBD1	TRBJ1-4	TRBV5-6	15	TGTGCCAGCAGCAAAGGGACAGGGAAAAATGAAAAACTGTTTTTT	CASSKGTGKNEKLFF
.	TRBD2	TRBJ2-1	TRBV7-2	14	TGTGCCAGCAGCTTAGGACTAGCGGACAATGAGCAGTTCTTC	CASSLGLADNEQFF
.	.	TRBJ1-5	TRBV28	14	TGTGCCAGCAGGCCCCGCGACAGCTACAGGCCCCAGCATTTT	CASRPRDSYRPQHF
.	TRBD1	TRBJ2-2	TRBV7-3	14	TGTGCCAGTCGACAGGGGGCTAACACCGGGGAGCTGTTTTTT	CASRQGANTGELFF
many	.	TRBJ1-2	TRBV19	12	TGTGCCAGTAGTAATAGTAACTATGGCTACACCTTC	CASSNSNYGYTF
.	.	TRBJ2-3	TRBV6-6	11	TGTGCCAGCAGTCCCCAGGTTACGCAGTATTTT	CASSPQVTQYF
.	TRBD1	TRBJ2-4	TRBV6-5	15	TGTGCCAGCAGTTCAGGGGGAAACGCCAAAAACATTCAGTACTTC	CASSSGGNAKNIQYF
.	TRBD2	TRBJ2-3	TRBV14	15	TGTGCCAGCAGCCAAGCCGGGGGGTACGTAGATACGCAGTATTTT	CASSQAGGYVDTQYF
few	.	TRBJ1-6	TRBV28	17	TGTGCCAGCAGTTTACTCCGACAGGTCACTTCGGGCTCACCCCTCCACTTT	CASSLLRQVTSGSPLHF
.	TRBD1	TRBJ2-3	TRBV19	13	TGTGCCAGTAAGGACAGGTTCACAGATACGCAGTATTTT	CASKDRFTDTQYF
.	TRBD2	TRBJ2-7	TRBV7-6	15	TGTGCCAGCAGCTTAGCACCGGGAGGGGCCTACGAGCAGTACTTC	CASSLAPGGAYEQYF
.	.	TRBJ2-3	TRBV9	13	TGTGCCAGCAGCGTAGGGAGAGACACCGAGCAGTATTTT	CASSVGRDTEQYF
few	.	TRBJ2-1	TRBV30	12	TGTGCCTGGAACTCGGCTCACAATGAGCAGTTCTTC	CAWNSAHNEQFF
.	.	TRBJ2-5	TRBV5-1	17	TGCGCCAGCAGCTTGGCCAGGGGTTTTAGGGGACAAGAGACCCAGTACTTC	CASSLARGFRGQETQYF
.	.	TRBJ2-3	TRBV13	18	TGTGCCAGCAGCTACACTCACCCCAGTAAGAAAGGCACAGATACGCAGTATTTT	CASSYTHPSKKGTDTQYF
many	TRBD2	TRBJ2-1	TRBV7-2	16	TGTGCCAGCAGCACCGGGACTAGCGGGGGGACCGATGAGCAGTTCTTC	CASSTGTSGGTDEQFF
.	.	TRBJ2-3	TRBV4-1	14	TGCGCCAGCAGCCAAGACAGACCCACAGATACGCAGTATTTT	CASSQDRPTDTQYF
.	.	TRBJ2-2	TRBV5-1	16	TGCGCCAGCAGCTTGGAGGGACGGCGGAACACCGGGGAGCTGTTTTTT	CASSLEGRRNTGELFF
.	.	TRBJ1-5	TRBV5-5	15	TGTGCCAGCAGCTTCGTGGGGAATAGCAATCAGCCCCAGCATTTT	CASSFVGNSNQPQHF
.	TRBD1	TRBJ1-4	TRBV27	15	TGTGCCAGCCGAGACCGGAACAGGGGGCATGAAAAACTGTTTTTT	CASRDRNRGHEKLFF
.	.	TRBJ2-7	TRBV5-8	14	TGTGCCAGCAGCGGGCAGGGGGGCTCCTACGAGCAGTACTTC	CASSGQGGSYEQYF